The 8 T cell receptor beta chains below all came from one sample that was sequenced in a study of blood T cell repertoires in COVID-19. Clones were read by immunoSEQ multiplex PCR, and TCRdb kept only the in-frame ones, dropping some. Counted here are more than 120,000 clones, approximately 88% occurring once; the ten biggest clones make up 25% to 30%. The sample was peripheral blood. Receptors originate from a human donor in a cohort sampled during active COVID-19.

The gene calls are TRBV7-9 and TRBJ2-1, with D possibly matching TRBD2 (5 bases). The ends were cut back, 3 bases at V and 8 bases at J, with 8 bases in the middle. The CDR3 contains 12 residues. Germline V CDR1 and CDR2: SEHNR, FQNEAQ (reference sequence). In nucleotides, the CDR3 is TGTGCCAGCAGCTTTTACGGGGATGAGCAGTTCTTC. It codes for CASSFYGDEQFF.

CDR3 sequence reads: CASSSRDRAYNEQFF. The CDR3 nucleotides read TGTGCCAGCAGCTCGAGGGACAGGGCCTACAATGAGCAGTTCTTC. V usage is TRBV11-1 and J usage is TRBJ2-1; 9 positions agree with TRBD1. Germline CDR1 SGHAT, CDR2 FQDESV (reference sequence). The CDR3 is 15 residues long. The ends lost 4 bases at V and 2 bases at J; junction bases unmatched: 3.

The CDR3 DNA sequence: TGTGCCAGCAGTTACTCGGTGAGCGGAGGGTACAATGAGCAGTTCTTC. Its translation is CASSYSVSGGYNEQFF. This chain uses TRBV6-5 with TRBJ2-1; TRBD2 might be the D (6 bases). V shed 0 bases and J shed 4 bases, with 13 bases lying between them. Germline-derived CDR1 and CDR2 are MNHEY and SVGAGI. The CDR3 sequence is 16 residues long.

This clone was recorded a few times. V is TRBV11-1 and J is TRBJ1-2, with D uncertain. Looked up from germline, CDR1 is SGHAT and CDR2 is FQDESV (reference sequence). The germline V and J ends were trimmed by 3 bases and 2 bases, with 7 bases remaining between them. The CDR3 sequence is 13 residues long. The CDR3 protein is CASSFNTNYGYTF. CDR3 coding DNA: TGTGCCAGCAGCTTTAACACCAACTATGGCTACACCTTC.

The V gene is TRBV5-5, the J gene TRBJ2-7; TRBD1 matches 7 bases. Germline lookup yields CDR1 SGHKS and CDR2 YYEKEE (reference sequence). The CDR3 length is 15 residues. Trimming cost V 4 bases and J 1 base; bases outside gene matches: 8. CDR3 sequence: CASSTGTASSYEQYF. The CDR3 DNA reads TGTGCCAGCAGCACCGGGACAGCCAGTTCCTACGAGCAGTACTTC.

The chain joins TRBV28 to TRBJ1-5, with 11 bases fitting TRBD1. This CDR3 has 16 residues. V lost 2 bases to trimming and J lost 2 bases; unmatched junction nucleotides: 2. Germline V lookup: CDR1 MDHEN, CDR2 SYDVKM. CDR3 sequence: CASSLPGQGGNQPQHF. The CDR3 nucleotides read TGTGCCAGCAGTTTACCGGGACAGGGGGGCAATCAGCCCCAGCATTTT.

The J gene is TRBJ1-3, the V gene TRBV5-6, with D maybe TRBD1 (6 bases). The CDR3 is 14 amino acids. Germline V gene data show CDR1 as SGHDT and CDR2 as YYEEEE. Trimming removed 2 bases from V and 3 bases from J, with 9 bases in between. The CDR3 sequence is CASSFAQGGNTIYF. The CDR3 DNA reads TGTGCCAGCAGCTTCGCACAGGGTGGAAACACCATATATTTT. The variable domain in full, completed from reference TRBV5-6 and TRBJ1-3, reads DAGVTQSPTHLIKTRGQQVTLRCSPKSGHDTVSWYQQALGQGPQFIFQYYEEEERQRGNFPDRFSGHQFPNYSSELNVNALLLGDSALYLCASSFAQGGNTIYFGEGSWLTVV.

CDR3 coding DNA: TGTGCCAGCAGCTTAGGACTAGCGGGGGGGCAGCAGTTCTTC. This sequence encodes CASSLGLAGGQQFF. The V gene is TRBV6-5, the J gene TRBJ2-1; 15 bases are shared with TRBD2. Germline V gene sequence: CDR1 MNHEY, CDR2 SVGAGI. With 6 bases clipped from V and 11 bases from J, the junction kept 5 bases outside the gene matches. This CDR3 contains 14 residues.